The present TCR beta chain was sequenced within a study of OX40 agonist ivuxolimab in advanced cancers. Profiling relied on immunoSEQ multiplex PCR, and the TCRdb table lists in-frame clones only, not all of them. The data hold about 49,000 clones, with 65% to 85% observed a single time. CDR1 and CDR2 (germline): SGHTA, FQGTGA. The CDR3 loop spans 16 amino acids. The trim removed 5 bases at V and 5 bases at J, leaving 14 bases unmatched. Sequenced material: CD4+ or CD8+ T cells sorted from blood, taken in a trial of the OX40 agonist ivuxolimab. The rearrangement links TRBV7-3 to TRBJ2-5; TRBD2 aligns across 7 bases. This receptor was identified in an adult with an advanced solid tumor such as melanoma, head and neck, liver or kidney cancer. In DNA form, the CDR3 reads TGTGCCAGCAGCCCCGAACCCGTCGGGGGGAGCGAGACCCAGTACTTC. Its translation is CASSPEPVGGSETQYF.